A single sample is the source of the 28 T cell receptor beta chains below, sequenced in a study of blood T cell repertoires in COVID-19. The assay was immunoSEQ multiplex PCR, and TCRdb's table has in-frame clones only and misses some. Among about 230,000 clones listed, roughly 85% were seen once. Sequencing was performed on peripheral blood. These receptors all come from a man aged 40-55 years with acute or convalescent COVID-19.

The CDR3 DNA is TGTGCCAGTAGTGGGACAGGGGGAGGTGAAAAACTGTTTTTT. Translating gives CASSGTGGGEKLFF. The J gene is TRBJ1-4, the V gene TRBV19; 11 bases line up with TRBD1. V lost 5 bases, J lost 7 bases, and 3 bases stayed unmatched. The CDR3 covers 14 residues. Germline V gene data show CDR1 as LNHDA and CDR2 as SQIVND (reference sequence).

The chain links TRBV28 to TRBJ1-4; 8 bases fit TRBD1. Germline lookup yields CDR1 MDHEN and CDR2 SYDVKM. CDR3 length: 14 amino acids. Trimming at V came to 6 bases and at J to 7 bases, leaving 7 bases not matched to a gene. CDR3 amino acids: CASRRDRLGEKLFF. DNA for the CDR3: TGTGCCAGCAGGCGGGACAGGCTGGGTGAAAAACTGTTTTTT.

The chain recombines TRBV25-1 with TRBJ1-2, with D tentatively TRBD1 (6 bases). The V end lost 4 bases, the J end lost 8 bases, and 20 bases lay between the germline ends. The CDR3 sequence is 15 residues long. The germline V gene encodes CDR1 MGHDK and CDR2 SYGVNS. The DNA of the CDR3 is TGTGCCAGCAGTGCCTCCGGGGGGCCGGGTGAGGGCTACACCTTC. Translated, it gives CASSASGGPGEGYTF.

The table lists this clone with a count of one. The chain has TRBV19 and TRBJ2-5; weak D call: TRBD1 (5 bases). CDR1 and CDR2 from the germline V gene are LNHDA and SQIVND (reference sequence). The CDR3 is 13 residues long. V lost 6 bases and J 7 bases, leaving 15 bases between the germline ends. CDR3 DNA sequence: TGTGCCAGTAGGCAGGGCACCCCTGGGACCCAGTACTTC. It codes for CASRQGTPGTQYF.

This chain uses TRBV5-1 with TRBJ1-4, with TRBD1 as a possible D gene (5 bases). The ends were cut back, 0 bases at V and 8 bases at J, with 14 bases in the middle. Germline-derived CDR1 and CDR2 are SGHRS and YFSETQ. The CDR3 totals 15 residues. The CDR3 spells CASSLGQMDGEKLFF. The CDR3 region has the DNA TGCGCCAGCAGCTTGGGACAGATGGATGGGGAAAAACTGTTTTTT.

This rearrangement joins TRBV5-1 to TRBJ2-1; D perhaps matches TRBD1 (6 bases). V lost 0 bases, J lost 4 bases, and 8 bases lay in between. This CDR3 region has 14 residues. The germline gives CDR1 SGHRS, CDR2 YFSETQ. DNA for the CDR3: TGCGCCAGCAGCTTGGGGGACAAATACAATGAGCAGTTCTTC. It specifies CASSLGDKYNEQFF.

V is TRBV29-1 and J is TRBJ2-2, with a weak D call TRBD1 (7 bases). Germline V lookup: CDR1 SQVTM, CDR2 ANQGSEA. Trimming removed 5 bases at V and 2 bases at J, with 12 bases between. CDR3 length equals 14 residues. CDR3 DNA: TGCAGCGTTATGACAGGGACTAACACCGGGGAGCTGTTTTTT. Translation gives CSVMTGTNTGELFF.

V and J are TRBV4-3 and TRBJ1-1; tentative D call: TRBD1 (6 bases). Germline V gene data show CDR1 as LGHNA and CDR2 as YSLEER. The ends were cut back, 0 bases at V and 0 bases at J, with 20 bases in the middle. The CDR3 has 19 residues. CDR3 protein: CASSQDERPSGDMNTEAFF. The CDR3, as DNA: TGCGCCAGCAGCCAAGACGAAAGGCCCAGTGGGGACATGAACACTGAAGCTTTCTTT.

This clone was counted only a few times. A junction boundary mismatches the germline segment, possibly from a read error. The CDR3 reads CASSLDGTGLETQYF. As DNA, the CDR3 is TGTGCCAGCAGTTTGGATGGGACAGGGTTGGAGACCCAGTACTTC. V gene TRBV5-4 combines with J gene TRBJ2-5, with 9 bases fitting TRBD1. The length of the CDR3 is 15 residues. In germline, CDR1 is SGHNT, CDR2 YYREEE (reference sequence).

This chain joins TRBV24-1 and TRBJ2-5, with D uncertain. V was clipped by 1 base and J by 3 bases, with 5 bases between them. This CDR3 region has 13 residues. Germline CDR1 is KGHDR and CDR2 is SFDVKD. CDR3 sequence: CATSDFAEETQYF. The CDR3 DNA reads TGTGCCACCAGTGATTTTGCAGAAGAGACCCAGTACTTC.

The CDR3 nucleotides are TGTGCCAGCAGCCCTCTCAGGGGGCACGCTTTCTTT. Protein product: CASSPLRGHAFF. J is TRBJ1-1 and V is TRBV9, with TRBD1 matching 8 bases. The CDR3 totals 12 residues. V lost 4 bases, J lost 11 bases, and 7 bases stayed unmatched. The germline V gene encodes CDR1 SGDLS and CDR2 YYNGEE.

This clone was seen many times. The germline gene is not matched at one end of the junction; a read error may be the cause. The genes are TRBV6-1 and TRBJ1-2, with 7 bases identical to TRBD1. Looked up from germline, CDR1 is MNHNS and CDR2 is SASEGT. The CDR3 loop spans 13 amino acids. The CDR3 DNA sequence: TGTGCCAGCGGTGACAGGGACTTATATGGCTACACCTTC. Protein sequence: CASGDRDLYGYTF.

The V gene is TRBV28, the J gene TRBJ1-5; D remains ambiguous. Germline loops: CDR1 MDHEN, CDR2 SYDVKM. The CDR3 extends over 13 amino acids. V was clipped by 2 bases and J by 5 bases, with 7 bases between them. The CDR3 loop reads CASSLPSDQPQHF. CDR3 nucleotides: TGTGCCAGCAGTTTACCCTCAGATCAGCCCCAGCATTTT.

The rearrangement joins TRBV6-5 to TRBJ1-5; possible D gene TRBD1, 6 bases. Germline V gene lookup returns CDR1 MNHEY and CDR2 SVGAGI. The CDR3 length is 14 residues. With 5 bases removed from V and 2 bases from J, the gap between germline ends came to 10 bases. CDR3 DNA: TGTGCCAGCAGTCAGACAGGCGGCAATCAGCCCCAGCATTTT. This translates into CASSQTGGNQPQHF.

The V call is TRBV5-8, the J call TRBJ2-7; tentatively, D is TRBD2 (5 bases). V was cut by 0 bases and J by 3 bases, with 10 bases left in between. The CDR3 has 14 amino acids. Germline loops: CDR1 SGHTS, CDR2 YDEGEE. CDR3 DNA: TGTGCCAGCAGCTTGGGAGGGAACCGCTACGAGCAGTACTTC. Translation: CASSLGGNRYEQYF.

The chain uses TRBV21-1 and TRBJ2-5; no check of the table's D call, TRBD2, against the DNA was made. TRBV21-1 is a known pseudogene. The CDR3 length is 16 residues. The CDR3 here is CASSKARGGARGTQYF. The CDR3 DNA is TGTGCCAGCAGCAAAGCGCGGGGGGGCGCCCGGGGGACCCAGTACTTC.

The V gene is TRBV14, the J gene TRBJ2-7; maybe TRBD2 (6 bases). The CDR3 contains 16 residues. V gave up 4 bases and J gave up 4 bases, with 20 bases separating them. Germline CDR1 is SGHDN and CDR2 is FVKESK. This CDR3 reads CASSRQVAAVGYEQYF. The DNA for the CDR3 is TGTGCCAGCAGCCGTCAGGTAGCGGCGGTGGGATACGAGCAGTACTTC.

The chain recombines TRBV6-5 with TRBJ2-7; D possibly corresponds to TRBD2 (5 bases). The germline CDR1 and CDR2 sequences are MNHEY and SVGAGI. The CDR3 loop spans 13 amino acids. The ends were cut back, 6 bases at V and 4 bases at J, with 13 bases in the middle. CDR3 region: CASRVEVVYEQYF. Here the CDR3 DNA reads TGTGCCAGCAGGGTGGAGGTGGTGTACGAGCAGTACTTC.

J is TRBJ2-7 and V is TRBV2; D unresolved. The CDR3 is 13 amino acids. V dropped 7 bases and J dropped 6 bases, with 16 bases sitting between them. Germline lookup yields CDR1 SNHLY and CDR2 FYNNEI. CDR3 sequence: CASTVPDSFEQYF. The DNA for the CDR3 is TGTGCCAGCACGGTCCCCGACTCTTTCGAGCAGTACTTC.

This chain links TRBV30 with TRBJ1-1, with TRBD1 matching 7 bases. Trimming removed 3 bases from V and 2 bases from J; junction bases left unmatched: 3. The CDR3 spans 13 residues. From germline, CDR1 is GTSNPN and CDR2 SVGIG (reference sequence). CDR3 region: CAWSGTVNTEAFF. The DNA of the CDR3 is TGTGCCTGGAGCGGGACAGTTAACACTGAAGCTTTCTTT. The whole variable domain, filled in from reference TRBV30 and TRBJ1-1, reads SQTIHQWPATLVQPVGSPLSLECTVEGTSNPNLYWYRQAAGRGLQLLFYSVGIGQISSEVPQNLSASRPQDRQFILSSKKLLLSDSGFYLCAWSGTVNTEAFFGQGTRLTVV.

This clone came up once. The chain couples TRBV5-8 to TRBJ1-1, with D possibly TRBD1 on 5 matching bases. CDR1 is SGHTS and CDR2 is YDEGEE in the germline V gene. The CDR3 loop spans 20 amino acids. V was shortened by 4 bases and J by 5 bases, with 33 bases between the two germline ends. The CDR3 bases are TGTGCCAGCAGCCTCCTTCGTTCCTATTCTTTGACAGACAGAACGACTGAAGCTTTCTTT. Its translation: CASSLLRSYSLTDRTTEAFF.

The chain joins TRBV6-1 to TRBJ1-5, with D unresolved. Germline V gene data show CDR1 as MNHNS and CDR2 as SASEGT. The CDR3 totals 14 residues. V lost 0 bases and J 3 bases, leaving 6 bases between the germline ends. Here the CDR3 reads CASSEAQINQPQHF. The CDR3 DNA sequence: TGTGCCAGCAGTGAAGCCCAGATCAATCAGCCCCAGCATTTT.

The chain joins TRBV6-6 to TRBJ1-5; 7 nucleotides match TRBD1. The V segment lost 7 bases and the J segment 0 bases; nucleotides outside the gene matches: 9. The CDR3 extends over 16 amino acids. CDR1 and CDR2 from the germline V gene are MNHNY and SVGAGI (reference sequence). CDR3: CASTLGGTVSNQPQHF. CDR3 DNA: TGTGCCAGCACCTTAGGCGGGACAGTTAGCAATCAGCCCCAGCATTTT.

The chain couples TRBV5-1 to TRBJ2-7, with 11 positions matching TRBD1. Germline V gene sequence: CDR1 SGHRS, CDR2 YFSETQ. V was clipped by 2 bases and J by 2 bases; unmatched bases: 3. This CDR3 is built from 15 residues. This CDR3 reads CASSFGDRGTYEQYF. CDR3 sequence (DNA): TGCGCCAGCAGCTTCGGGGACAGGGGGACCTACGAGCAGTACTTC.

The chain is built from TRBV7-2 and TRBJ1-1, with 8 bases lining up with TRBD1. J was trimmed by 2 bases and V by 1 base; bases with no gene match: 6. The CDR3 runs 16 residues. Germline V CDR1 and CDR2: SGHTA, FQGNSA. Written as DNA, the CDR3 is TGTGCCAGCAGCTTAGAGGTTGGACAGGGAAACACTGAAGCTTTCTTT. This sequence encodes CASSLEVGQGNTEAFF.

The chain is built from TRBV7-9 and TRBJ1-2; D uncertain. V gave up 5 bases and J gave up 6 bases, with 10 bases separating them. Germline V gene lookup returns CDR1 SEHNR and CDR2 FQNEAQ (reference sequence). The CDR3 extends over 12 amino acids. Here the CDR3 reads CASSEQRDGYTF. In nucleotides, the CDR3 is TGTGCCAGCAGCGAACAGAGGGATGGCTACACCTTC.

The chain uses TRBV21-1 and TRBJ1-2; the tabulated D call, TRBD1, remains unverified against the DNA. TRBV21-1 is noted as a pseudogene. CDR3 length: 15 residues. CDR3 DNA sequence: TGTGCCAGCAGCAAGGCTAGGGGGCGTCGTCGAGGCTACACCTTC. The encoded protein is CASSKARGRRRGYTF.

The CDR3: CASRSLLLTGALHYGYTF. The CDR3 DNA reads TGTGCCAGCAGATCTCTTCTGCTTACAGGGGCCTTACACTATGGCTACACCTTC. V is TRBV28 and J is TRBJ1-2; 7 bases map to TRBD1. CDR1 is MDHEN, CDR2 SYDVKM, per germline. The CDR3 runs to 18 residues. V gave up 6 bases and J gave up 3 bases; unmatched junction bases: 19.